Shown below are 14 T cell receptor beta chains from a single sample sequenced in a study of control samples from healthy donors and cancer patients. Only in-frame clones appear in the TCRdb table, and some are missing; sequencing was by immunoSEQ multiplex PCR. The repertoire consists of 75,000 to 100,000 clones, with about 90% occurring once and the leading ten covering 4.5% to 7%. Sequenced sample: blood. The receptors originated from a man between 50 and 59 years old in good health.

The CDR3, as DNA: TGTGCCTGGAAGGTGGGGTGGGACACCGGGGAGCTGTTTTTT. Protein sequence: CAWKVGWDTGELFF. The rearrangement uses TRBV30 and TRBJ2-2; no clear D. The CDR3 sequence is 14 residues long. Trimming pared 4 bases from V and 3 bases from J, leaving 12 bases between. Germline V gene sequence: CDR1 GTSNPN, CDR2 SVGIG (reference sequence). The complete variable domain, with remaining parts taken from reference TRBV30 and TRBJ2-2, reads SQTIHQWPATLVQPVGSPLSLECTVEGTSNPNLYWYRQAAGRGLQLLFYSVGIGQISSEVPQNLSASRPQDRQFILSSKKLLLSDSGFYLCAWKVGWDTGELFFGEGSRLTVL.

This clone has just one count. The rearrangement joins TRBV2 to TRBJ2-2; D is unresolved. The germline CDR1 and CDR2 sequences are SNHLY and FYNNEI. The CDR3 consists of 14 residues. V lost 3 bases and J 1 base, leaving 6 bases between the germline ends. The CDR3: CASSDRRNTGELFF. In nucleotides, the CDR3 is TGTGCCAGCAGTGATCGGAGGAACACCGGGGAGCTGTTTTTT. The complete variable domain, with remaining parts taken from reference TRBV2 and TRBJ2-2, reads EPEVTQTPSHQVTQMGQEVILRCVPISNHLYFYWYRQILGQKVEFLVSFYNNEISEKSEIFDDQFSVERPDGSNFTLKIRSTKLEDSAMYFCASSDRRNTGELFFGEGSRLTVL.

This chain connects TRBV2 to TRBJ2-5; D gene ambiguous. From germline, CDR1 is SNHLY and CDR2 FYNNEI. Trimming removed 4 bases at V and 5 bases at J, with 14 bases between. The CDR3 is 14 residues long. CDR3 amino acids: CASSASLLGETQYF. CDR3 in DNA: TGTGCCAGCAGTGCGAGTCTGCTCGGCGAGACCCAGTACTTC.

The table lists this clone with a count of one. The CDR3 DNA reads TGTGCTAGTGGACGGGACAGGTACCGATCAGATACGCAGTATTTT. It is translated as CASGRDRYRSDTQYF. This chain joins TRBV12-5 and TRBJ2-3; TRBD1 matches 8 bases. This CDR3 comprises 15 residues. Germline V gene lookup returns CDR1 LGHNT and CDR2 FRNRAP. V trimming: 6 bases; J trimming: 4 bases; junction bases outside the gene matches: 9.

V is TRBV2 and J is TRBJ2-1, with 8 positions matching TRBD2. The germline gives CDR1 SNHLY, CDR2 FYNNEI. V dropped 1 base and J dropped 2; count of bases not matched to a gene: 1. The length of the CDR3 is 15 residues. The CDR3 DNA reads TGTGCCAGCAGTGAAGGGACTAGCACCTACAATGAGCAGTTCTTC. It translates to CASSEGTSTYNEQFF.

V is TRBV5-8 and J is TRBJ1-4; possible D gene TRBD1, 5 bases. V was pared by 4 bases and J by 4 bases, with 17 bases between. Per the germline V gene, CDR1 is SGHTS and CDR2 is YDEGEE. The length of the CDR3 is 16 residues. The CDR3 DNA reads TGTGCCAGCAGCCTTCAGGGTCGGATACTTAATGAAAAACTGTTTTTT. It codes for CASSLQGRILNEKLFF.

This chain links TRBV18 with TRBJ2-5, with D possibly matching TRBD1 (6 bases). V lost 1 base to trimming and J lost 5 bases, with 14 bases between them. The CDR3 consists of 15 residues. Germline V gene lookup returns CDR1 KGHSH and CDR2 LQKENI. CDR3 coding DNA: TGTGCCAGCTCACCACTGCAGGGGATGGAGGAGACCCAGTACTTC. Translated, it gives CASSPLQGMEETQYF.

The chain joins TRBV7-9 to TRBJ2-7; TRBD2 is a possible D gene (6 bases). The CDR3 contains 16 residues. V was shortened by 1 base and J by 6 bases, with 19 bases between the two germline ends. Germline loops: CDR1 SEHNR, CDR2 FQNEAQ (reference sequence). CDR3 coding DNA: TGTGCCAGCAGCTTAGACGGACTACCACGAGATGGCGAGCAGTACTTC. Its translation is CASSLDGLPRDGEQYF.

The V gene is TRBV18, the J gene TRBJ1-1; 9 nucleotides match TRBD1. CDR1 is KGHSH, CDR2 LQKENI, per germline. The CDR3 runs to 14 residues. Germline trimming cut 3 bases from V and 4 bases from J; bases unmatched to any gene: 3. CDR3 in amino acids: CASSPGQGFTEAFF. CDR3 nucleotide sequence: TGTGCCAGCTCACCGGGACAGGGATTCACTGAAGCTTTCTTT. The entire variable domain, with the rest obtained from reference TRBV18 and TRBJ1-1, is as follows: NAGVMQNPRHLVRRRGQEARLRCSPMKGHSHVYWYRQLPEEGLKFMVYLQKENIIDESGMPKERFSAEFPKEGPSILRIQQVVRGDSAAYFCASSPGQGFTEAFFGQGTRLTVV.

About this clone: It is unclear where the CDR3 begins or ends on the DNA, so no DNA is shown, and the CDR3 is as TCRdb lists it. The rearrangement joins TRBV18 to TRBJ2-7. The germline V gene encodes CDR1 KGHSH and CDR2 LQKENI. The CDR3 is 17 amino acids long, termini counted. CDR3 sequence reads: CASSPTRGTSGRYEQYF.

The CDR3 sequence: CASKPQGTYEQYF. DNA for the CDR3: TGTGCCAGCAAGCCACAGGGAACCTACGAGCAGTACTTC. The genes are TRBV27 and TRBJ2-7; D might be TRBD1 (6 bases). Germline CDR1 and CDR2: MNHEY and SMNVEV (reference sequence). The CDR3 sequence is 13 residues long. V shed 7 bases and J shed 2 bases, with 12 bases lying between them.

This clone was seen a single time. The CDR3 nucleotides read TGCGCCAGCAGTGGACCCCACACCATATATTTT. Amino acid sequence: CASSGPHTIYF. The chain carries TRBV10-2 and TRBJ1-3; no firm D call. Germline CDR1 reads WSHSY; CDR2 reads SAAADI. V was clipped by 4 bases and J by 8 bases, with 6 bases between them. The CDR3 length is 11 residues.

V gene TRBV7-2 combines with J gene TRBJ2-4; the D is unclear. CDR3 size: 15 residues. CDR1 SGHTA and CDR2 FQGNSA come from the germline V gene. The V gene lost 5 bases and the J gene lost 2 bases, with 13 bases spanning the gap. The DNA of the CDR3 is TGTGCCAGCAGCCCGTATCTTGAGACCAAAAACATTCAGTACTTC. This encodes CASSPYLETKNIQYF.

The CDR3 DNA reads as TGTGCCAGCAGCCCCGCCCCGGCGGGGCAGCCCCAGCATTTT. Amino acids: CASSPAPAGQPQHF. The chain combines TRBV5-5 with TRBJ1-5, with D hard to call. This CDR3 is built from 14 residues. Trimming shortened V by 4 bases and J by 7 bases, and 15 bases separated the two germline ends. Germline V gene sequence: CDR1 SGHKS, CDR2 YYEKEE (reference sequence). Complete variable domain (other parts from reference TRBV5-5 and TRBJ1-5): DAGVTQSPTHLIKTRGQQVTLRCSPISGHKSVSWYQQVLGQGPQFIFQYYEKEERGRGNFPDRFSARQFPNYSSELNVNALLLGDSALYLCASSPAPAGQPQHFGDGTRLSIL.